This note documents a single T cell receptor (beta chain) sequence. The target antigen is unknown. This specimen belongs to a study of T cells in localized non-small cell lung cancer. Method: immunoSEQ multiplex PCR; TCRdb's copy keeps in-frame clones and lacks some. The sample carries over a thousand clones, roughly 20% recorded once. Two independent pathologists confirmed no atypia in lung taken at least 2 cm from tumor. General study findings and limits: Uninvolved adjacent lung had more T cell clonality than any other tissue, topping tumor. Appearances in adjacent lung were noted for a median approximately 50 of the top 100 tumor clones.

This CDR3 contains 15 residues. Germline V gives CDR1 KGHSH, CDR2 LQKENI. The V gene end was trimmed by 3 bases and the J gene end by 1 base; junction bases not matched to a gene: 2. This chain connects TRBV18 to TRBJ1-1; TRBD1 agrees at 10 bases. The sequence came from a man between 40 and 69 years old with stage II lung adenocarcinoma. This material consisted of normal lung tissue next to the tumor, taken before any cancer treatment. CDR3 sequence reads: CASSPDRGSNTEAFF. CDR3 nucleotides: TGTGCCAGCTCACCGGACAGGGGGTCGAACACTGAAGCTTTCTTT.